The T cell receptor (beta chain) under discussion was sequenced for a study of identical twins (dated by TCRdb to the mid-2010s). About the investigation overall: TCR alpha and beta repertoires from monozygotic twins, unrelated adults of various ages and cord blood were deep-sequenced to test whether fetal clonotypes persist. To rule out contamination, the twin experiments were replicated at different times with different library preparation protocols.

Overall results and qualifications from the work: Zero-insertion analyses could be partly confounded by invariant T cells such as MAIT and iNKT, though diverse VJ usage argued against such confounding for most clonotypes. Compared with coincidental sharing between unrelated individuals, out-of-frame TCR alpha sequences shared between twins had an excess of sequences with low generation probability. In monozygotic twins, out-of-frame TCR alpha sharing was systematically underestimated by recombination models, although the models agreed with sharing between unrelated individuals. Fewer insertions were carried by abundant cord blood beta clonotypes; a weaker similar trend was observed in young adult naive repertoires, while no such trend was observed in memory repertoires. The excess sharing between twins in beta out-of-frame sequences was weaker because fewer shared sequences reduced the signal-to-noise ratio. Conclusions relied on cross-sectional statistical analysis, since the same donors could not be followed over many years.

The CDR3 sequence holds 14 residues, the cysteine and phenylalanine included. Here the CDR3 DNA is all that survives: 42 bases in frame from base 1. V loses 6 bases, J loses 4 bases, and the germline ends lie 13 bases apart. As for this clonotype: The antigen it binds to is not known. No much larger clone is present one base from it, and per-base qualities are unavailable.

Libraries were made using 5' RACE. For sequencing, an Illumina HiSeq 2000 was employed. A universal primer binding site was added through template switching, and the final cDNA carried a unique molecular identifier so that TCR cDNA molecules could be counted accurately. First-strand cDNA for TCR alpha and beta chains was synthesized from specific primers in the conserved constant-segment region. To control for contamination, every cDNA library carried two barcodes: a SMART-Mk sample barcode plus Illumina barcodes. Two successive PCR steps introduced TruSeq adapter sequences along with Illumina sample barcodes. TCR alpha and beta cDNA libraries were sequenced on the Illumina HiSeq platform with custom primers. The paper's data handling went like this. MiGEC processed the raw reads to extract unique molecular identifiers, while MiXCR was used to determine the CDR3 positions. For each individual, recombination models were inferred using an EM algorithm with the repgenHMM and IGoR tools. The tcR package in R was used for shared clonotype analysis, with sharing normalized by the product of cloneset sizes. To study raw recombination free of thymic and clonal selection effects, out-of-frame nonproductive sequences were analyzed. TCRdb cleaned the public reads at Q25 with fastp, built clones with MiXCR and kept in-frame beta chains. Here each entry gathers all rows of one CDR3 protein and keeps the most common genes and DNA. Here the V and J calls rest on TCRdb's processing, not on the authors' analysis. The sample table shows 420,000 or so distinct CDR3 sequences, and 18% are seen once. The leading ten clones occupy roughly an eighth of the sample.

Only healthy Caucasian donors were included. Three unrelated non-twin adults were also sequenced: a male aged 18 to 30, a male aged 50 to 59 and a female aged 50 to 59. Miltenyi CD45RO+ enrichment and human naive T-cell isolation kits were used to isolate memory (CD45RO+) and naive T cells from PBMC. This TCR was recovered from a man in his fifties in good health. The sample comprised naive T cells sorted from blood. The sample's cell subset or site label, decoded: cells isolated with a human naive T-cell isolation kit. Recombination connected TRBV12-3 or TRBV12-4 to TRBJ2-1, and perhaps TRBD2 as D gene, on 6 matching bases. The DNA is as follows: TGTGCCAGCAGGGATAAAGGGACTTACAATGAGCAGTTCTTC. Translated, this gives CASRDKGTYNEQFF.